The present T cell receptor beta chain was sequenced within a study of blood T cells in healthy people across ages. Study overall: Template switching picked up about one barcoded beta molecule for each two T cells. Findings and limits, study-wide: While age rose, TCR beta diversity per million T cells dropped in a roughly linear way. A strong correlation between TCR beta diversity and naive T cell percentage was seen.

A sample-barcoded 5' primer and a J-beta primer mix were used in a second PCR of roughly 7 to 11 cycles. MiXCR, run by TCRdb on the 5' RACE reads, gives a single entry per CDR3 protein. The sample includes 800,000 or so distinct CDR3 sequences, around two thirds of them seen just once. V lost 5 bases, J lost 6 bases, and 18 bases lay in between. The CDR3 sequence is 15 residues long. Germline assignment: CDR1 SSHAT and CDR2 FNYEAQ (reference sequence). The table lists this clonotype with a few counts. Its antigen is not identified. Material: blood. The sequence came from a man younger than 40 in good health. The J gene is TRBJ2-3, the V gene TRBV7-7; the D is unclear. CDR3 in amino acids: CASSPHPGLGDTQYF. In DNA, the CDR3 is TGTGCCAGCAGCCCACACCCGGGCCTGGGGGATACGCAGTATTTT.